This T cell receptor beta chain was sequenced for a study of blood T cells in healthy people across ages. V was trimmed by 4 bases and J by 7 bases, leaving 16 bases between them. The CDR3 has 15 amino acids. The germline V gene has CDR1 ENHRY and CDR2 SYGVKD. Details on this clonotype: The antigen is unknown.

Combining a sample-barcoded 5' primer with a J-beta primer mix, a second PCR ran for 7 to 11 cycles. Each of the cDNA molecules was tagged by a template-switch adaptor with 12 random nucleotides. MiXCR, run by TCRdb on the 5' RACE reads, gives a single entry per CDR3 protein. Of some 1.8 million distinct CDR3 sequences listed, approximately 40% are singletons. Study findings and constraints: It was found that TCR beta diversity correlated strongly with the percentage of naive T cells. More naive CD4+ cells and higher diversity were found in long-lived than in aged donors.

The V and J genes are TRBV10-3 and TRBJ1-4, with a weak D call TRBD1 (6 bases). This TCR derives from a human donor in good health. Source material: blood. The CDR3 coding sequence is TGTGCCATCAGTGTGGGGGCAGGGGATGCTGAAAAACTGTTTTTT. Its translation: CAISVGAGDAEKLFF.